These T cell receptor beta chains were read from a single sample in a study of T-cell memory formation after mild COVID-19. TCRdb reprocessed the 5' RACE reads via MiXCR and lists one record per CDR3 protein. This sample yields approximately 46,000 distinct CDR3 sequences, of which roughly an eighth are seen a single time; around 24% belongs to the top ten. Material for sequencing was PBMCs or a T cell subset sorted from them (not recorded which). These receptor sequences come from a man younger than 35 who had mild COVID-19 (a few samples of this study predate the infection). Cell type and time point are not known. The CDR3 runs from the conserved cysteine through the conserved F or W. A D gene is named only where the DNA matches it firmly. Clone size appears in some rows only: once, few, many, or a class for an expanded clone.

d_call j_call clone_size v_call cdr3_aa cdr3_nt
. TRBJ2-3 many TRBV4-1 CASSQETHPSTDTQYF TGCGCCAGCAGCCAAGAAACACACCCTAGCACAGATACGCAGTATTTT
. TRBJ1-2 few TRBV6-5 CASSLTFANYGYTF TGTGCCAGCAGCCTGACATTTGCTAACTATGGCTACACCTTC
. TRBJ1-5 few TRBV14 CASSQDYNQPQHF TGTGCCAGCAGCCAAGATTACAATCAGCCCCAGCATTTT
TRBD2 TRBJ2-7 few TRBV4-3 CASSQGGGEQYF TGCGCCAGCAGCCAAGGGGGGGGCGAGCAGTACTTC
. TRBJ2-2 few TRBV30 CAWSVYLTGELFF TGTGCCTGGAGTGTATACCTCACCGGGGAGCTGTTTTTT
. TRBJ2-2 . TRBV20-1 CSATTQRNTGELFF TGCAGTGCTACGACTCAGAGGAACACCGGGGAGCTGTTTTTT
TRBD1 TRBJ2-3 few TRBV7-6 CASSASSPWTGMVSRLGNTQYF TGTGCCAGCAGCGCATCTTCCCCCTGGACAGGGATGGTGTCGAGGTTGGGCAATACGCAGTATTTT
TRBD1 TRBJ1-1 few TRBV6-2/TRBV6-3 CASSLADRFRAEAFF TGTGCCAGCAGTCTGGCGGACAGGTTTCGCGCTGAAGCTTTCTTT
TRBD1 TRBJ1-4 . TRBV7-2 CASSPGQTTNEKLFF TGTGCCAGCAGCCCGGGACAGACAACTAATGAAAAACTGTTTTTT
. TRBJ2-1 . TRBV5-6 CASSLVGGSEQFF TGTGCCAGCAGCTTGGTCGGTGGAAGTGAGCAGTTCTTC
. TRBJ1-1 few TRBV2 CALGQGPMNTEAFF TGTGCCCTCGGGCAGGGCCCGATGAACACTGAAGCTTTCTTT